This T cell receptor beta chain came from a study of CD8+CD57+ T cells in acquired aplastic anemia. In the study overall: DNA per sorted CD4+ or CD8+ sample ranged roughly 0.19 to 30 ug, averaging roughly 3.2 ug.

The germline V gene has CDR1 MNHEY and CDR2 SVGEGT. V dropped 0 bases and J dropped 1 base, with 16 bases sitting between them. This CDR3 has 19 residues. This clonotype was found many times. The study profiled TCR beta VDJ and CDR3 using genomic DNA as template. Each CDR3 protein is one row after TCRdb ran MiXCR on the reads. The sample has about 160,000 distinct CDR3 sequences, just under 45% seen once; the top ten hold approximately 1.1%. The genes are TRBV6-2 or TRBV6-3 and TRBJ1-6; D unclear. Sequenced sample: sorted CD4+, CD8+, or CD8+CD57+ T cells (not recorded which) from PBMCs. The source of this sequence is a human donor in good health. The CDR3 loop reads CASSYSKIGSVSYNSPLHF. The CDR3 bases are TGTGCCAGCAGTTACTCGAAAATAGGGTCTGTATCCTATAATTCACCCCTCCACTTT.